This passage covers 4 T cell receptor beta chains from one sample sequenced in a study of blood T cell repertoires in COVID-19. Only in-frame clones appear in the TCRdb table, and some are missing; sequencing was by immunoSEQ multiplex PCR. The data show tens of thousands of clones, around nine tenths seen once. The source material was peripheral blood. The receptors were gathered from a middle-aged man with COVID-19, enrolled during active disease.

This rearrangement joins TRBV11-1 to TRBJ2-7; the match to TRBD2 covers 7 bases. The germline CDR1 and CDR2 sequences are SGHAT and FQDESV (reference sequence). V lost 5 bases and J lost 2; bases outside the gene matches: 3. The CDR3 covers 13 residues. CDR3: CASSVGGTYEQYF. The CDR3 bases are TGTGCCAGCAGCGTCGGGGGGACCTACGAGCAGTACTTC.

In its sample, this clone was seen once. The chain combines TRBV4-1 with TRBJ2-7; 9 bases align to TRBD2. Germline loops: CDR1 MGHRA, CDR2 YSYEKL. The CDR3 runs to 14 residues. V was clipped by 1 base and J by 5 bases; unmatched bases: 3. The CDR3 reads CASSQGLAGNEQYF. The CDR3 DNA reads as TGCGCCAGCAGCCAAGGGCTAGCGGGAAACGAGCAGTACTTC.

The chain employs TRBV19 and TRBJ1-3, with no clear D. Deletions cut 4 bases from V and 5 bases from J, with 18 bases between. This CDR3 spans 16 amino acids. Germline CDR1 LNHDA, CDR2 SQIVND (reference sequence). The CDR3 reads CASSTTDISDRNTIYF. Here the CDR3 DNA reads TGTGCCAGTAGTACAACCGACATATCGGATAGAAACACCATATATTTT.

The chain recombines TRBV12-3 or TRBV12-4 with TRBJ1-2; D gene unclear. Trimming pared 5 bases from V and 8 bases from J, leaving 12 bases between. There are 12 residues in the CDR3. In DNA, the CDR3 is TGTGCCAGCAGTGACGCTGGGCGCGGCTACACCTTC. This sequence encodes CASSDAGRGYTF.